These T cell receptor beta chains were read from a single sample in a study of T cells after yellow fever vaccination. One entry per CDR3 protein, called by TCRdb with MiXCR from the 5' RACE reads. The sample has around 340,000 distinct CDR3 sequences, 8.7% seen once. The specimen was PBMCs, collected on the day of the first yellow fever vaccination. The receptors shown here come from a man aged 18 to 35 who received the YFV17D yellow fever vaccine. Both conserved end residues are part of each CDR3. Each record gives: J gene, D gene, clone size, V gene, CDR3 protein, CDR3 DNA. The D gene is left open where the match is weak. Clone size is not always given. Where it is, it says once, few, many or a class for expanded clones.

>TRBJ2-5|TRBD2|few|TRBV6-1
CASSKGSAGGNQETQYF
TGTGCCAGCAGCAAAGGGTCGGCGGGGGGAAACCAAGAGACCCAGTACTTC
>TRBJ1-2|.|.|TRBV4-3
CASSQRAGTLGTF
TGCGCCAGCAGCCAACGTGCCGGGACATTAGGCACCTTC
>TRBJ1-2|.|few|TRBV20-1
CSARTVEYGYTF
TGCAGTGCGCGGACAGTAGAATATGGCTACACCTTC
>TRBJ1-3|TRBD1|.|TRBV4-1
CASSQGTGGSSGNTIYF
TGCGCCAGCAGCCAGGGGACAGGGGGTTCCTCTGGAAACACCATATATTTT
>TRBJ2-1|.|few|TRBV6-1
CASGRDNSYNEQFF
TGTGCCAGCGGCCGGGACAACTCCTACAATGAGCAGTTCTTC
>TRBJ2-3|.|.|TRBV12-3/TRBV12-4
CASRAIRGTDTQYF
TGTGCCAGCAGGGCGATTAGGGGCACAGATACGCAGTATTTT
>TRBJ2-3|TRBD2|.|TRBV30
CAWRGWRGWRTDTQYF
TGTGCCTGGAGGGGGTGGCGGGGGTGGCGCACAGATACGCAGTATTTT
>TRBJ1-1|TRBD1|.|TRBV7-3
CASSYAGGAYEAFF
TGTGCCAGCAGCTATGCAGGGGGCGCGTATGAAGCTTTCTTT
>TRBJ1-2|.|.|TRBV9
CASSVEGVGYTF
TGTGCCAGCAGCGTGGAGGGGGTTGGCTACACCTTC
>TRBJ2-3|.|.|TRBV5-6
CASSLFYSLPGFTDTQYF
TGTGCCAGCAGCTTGTTTTATTCCCTGCCAGGGTTCACAGATACGCAGTATTTT
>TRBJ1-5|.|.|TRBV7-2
CASSLWSRGNQPQHF
TGTGCCAGCAGTCTCTGGTCTAGGGGAAATCAGCCCCAGCATTTT
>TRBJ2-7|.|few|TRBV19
CASSIDGYEQYF
TGTGCCAGTAGTATAGACGGCTACGAGCAGTACTTC
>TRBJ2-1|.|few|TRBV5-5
CASSLQPRYENEQFF
TGTGCCAGCAGCTTACAGCCCAGATACGAAAATGAGCAGTTCTTC
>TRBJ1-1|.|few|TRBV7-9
CASSLEQGGTEAFF
TGTGCCAGCAGCTTAGAACAGGGAGGCACTGAAGCTTTCTTT
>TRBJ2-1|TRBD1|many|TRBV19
CASSRDRGNLYNEQFF
TGTGCCAGTAGTCGGGACAGGGGGAATCTCTACAATGAGCAGTTCTTC
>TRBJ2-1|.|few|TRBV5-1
CASSIRVNEQFF
TGCGCCAGCAGCATCAGGGTTAATGAGCAGTTCTTC
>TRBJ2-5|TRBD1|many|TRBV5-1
CASSPTGTGEETQYF
TGCGCCAGCAGCCCGACCGGGACAGGGGAAGAGACCCAGTACTTC
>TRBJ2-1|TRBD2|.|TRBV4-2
CASSHSSGLSSYNEQFF
TGTGCCAGCAGCCACAGTAGCGGGTTAAGCTCCTACAATGAGCAGTTCTTC
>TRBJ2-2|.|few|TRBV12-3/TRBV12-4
CASSQLRGTGELFF
TGTGCCAGCAGCCAACTGAGGGGAACCGGGGAGCTGTTTTTT
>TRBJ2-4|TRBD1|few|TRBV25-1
CASTAGGTGEWTKNIQYF
TGTGCCAGCACCGCCGGCGGGACAGGGGAATGGACCAAAAACATTCAGTACTTC
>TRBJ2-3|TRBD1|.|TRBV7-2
CASGGTGRTDTQYF
TGTGCCAGCGGGGGGACAGGGCGGACAGATACGCAGTATTTT
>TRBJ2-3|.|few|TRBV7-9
CASSGAPDTQYF
TGTGCCAGCAGCGGGGCCCCAGATACGCAGTATTTT
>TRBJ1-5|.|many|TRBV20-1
CSASNNQPQHF
TGCAGTGCTAGTAACAATCAGCCCCAGCATTTT
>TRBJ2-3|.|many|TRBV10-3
CAISQSTGRTDTQYF
TGTGCCATCAGTCAATCGACAGGACGCACAGATACGCAGTATTTT
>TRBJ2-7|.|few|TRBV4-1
CASSQGFGSSYEQYF
TGCGCCAGCAGCCAAGGATTCGGAAGCTCCTACGAGCAGTACTTC
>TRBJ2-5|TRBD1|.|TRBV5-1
CASTDREPQETQYF
TGCGCCAGCACGGACAGGGAACCCCAAGAGACCCAGTACTTC
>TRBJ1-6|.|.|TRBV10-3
CAISESIGNGNSPLHF
TGTGCCATCAGTGAGTCTATAGGAAATGGGAATTCACCCCTCCACTTT
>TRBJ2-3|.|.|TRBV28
CASSGWVLTDTQYF
TGTGCCAGCAGTGGGTGGGTCCTCACAGATACGCAGTATTTT
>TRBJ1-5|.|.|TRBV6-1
CASSETEHQPQHF
TGTGCCAGCAGTGAGACAGAACATCAGCCCCAGCATTTT
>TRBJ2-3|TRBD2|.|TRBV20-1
CSAALAGGGAATQYF
TGCAGTGCTGCACTAGCGGGGGGGGGAGCCGCTACGCAGTATTTT
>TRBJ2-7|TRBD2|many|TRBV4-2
CASNPSGGRNAGEQYF
TGTGCCAGCAATCCAAGCGGGGGCCGAAACGCGGGCGAGCAGTACTTC
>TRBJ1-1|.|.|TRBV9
CASSPRGVDTEAFF
TGTGCCAGCAGCCCCCGGGGGGTGGACACTGAAGCTTTCTTT
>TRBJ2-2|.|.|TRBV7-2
CASSYAGTLNTGELFF
TGTGCCAGCAGCTACGCCGGGACATTGAACACCGGGGAGCTGTTTTTT
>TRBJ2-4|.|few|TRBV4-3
CASSQELKNIQYF
TGCGCCAGCAGCCAAGAACTGAAAAACATTCAGTACTTC
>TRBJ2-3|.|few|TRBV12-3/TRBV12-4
CASSLGAALDTQYF
TGTGCCAGCAGTTTAGGGGCAGCTTTAGATACGCAGTATTTT
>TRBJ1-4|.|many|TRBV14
CASSQQFHRVEEKLFF
TGTGCCAGCAGCCAACAATTCCACAGGGTTGAGGAAAAACTGTTTTTT
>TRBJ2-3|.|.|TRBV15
CATSRSRLSTDTQYF
TGTGCCACCAGCAGAAGCAGGCTAAGCACAGATACGCAGTATTTT
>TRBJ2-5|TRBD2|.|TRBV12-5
CASGRSGGVQETQYF
TGTGCTAGTGGTCGAAGCGGGGGAGTCCAAGAGACCCAGTACTTC
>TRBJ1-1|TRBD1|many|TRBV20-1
CSAPGQANTEAFF
TGCAGTGCGCCGGGACAGGCGAACACTGAAGCTTTCTTT
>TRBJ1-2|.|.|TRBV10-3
CAISESGQGSNYGYTF
TGTGCCATCAGTGAGTCGGGGCAGGGCTCTAACTATGGCTACACCTTC
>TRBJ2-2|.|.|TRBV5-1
CASRNGPGPNTGELFF
TGCGCCAGCAGGAATGGGCCGGGACCGAACACCGGGGAGCTGTTTTTT
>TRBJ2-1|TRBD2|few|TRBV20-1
CSARASIAGGYNEQFF
TGCAGTGCTAGAGCATCAATAGCGGGGGGTTACAATGAGCAGTTCTTC
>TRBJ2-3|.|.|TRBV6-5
CASSYSTERGTDTQYF
TGTGCCAGCAGTTACTCGACCGAGCGGGGCACAGATACGCAGTATTTT